The rows below give T cell receptor beta chains drawn from one sample of a study of glioma-infiltrating T cells. MiXCR was run by TCRdb on the multiplex PCR reads, yielding one entry per CDR3 protein. The table has about 10,000 distinct CDR3 sequences, 56% seen once; the top ten hold around 21%. The specimen sequenced was glioma tissue, nonneoplastic brain tissue, or PBMCs (not recorded which). All receptors derive from a human donor with low-grade glioma or glioblastoma, undergoing nonglioma brain surgery, or in good health (not recorded which). Each CDR3 is given with its conserved first and last residue. The D gene is left open where the match is weak. Expanded clones get a size class; other rows say once, few or many, or leave the size out.

J,D,size,V,DNA,CDR3
TRBJ2-5,-,-,TRBV20-1,TGCAGTGCTAGAGCTTGGGAAGAGACCCAGTACTTC,CSARAWEETQYF
TRBJ1-5,-,medium-sized,TRBV7-2,TGTGCCAGCAGCTTAAACAATCAGCCCCAGCATTTT,CASSLNNQPQHF
TRBJ2-5,-,many,TRBV3-1,TGTGCCAGCAGCCAGCATAATCAAGAGACCCAGTACTTC,CASSQHNQETQYF
TRBJ2-7,-,medium-sized,TRBV20-1,TGCAGTGCTAGAAACCATCCGAAGACAGGCTCCTACGAGCAGTACTTC,CSARNHPKTGSYEQYF
TRBJ2-6,-,many,TRBV6-2/TRBV6-3,TGTGCCAGCAGTTACTATAGGGCCTCTGGGGCCAACGTCCTGACTTTC,CASSYYRASGANVLTF
TRBJ1-5,TRBD1,medium-sized,TRBV6-1,TGTGCCAGCAGTTCATTACAGGGGGGCGGTCAGCCCCAGCATTTT,CASSSLQGGGQPQHF
TRBJ2-3,-,medium-sized,TRBV4-1,TGCGCCAGCAGCCAAGAGGAGCGGGGCACAGATACGCAGTATTTT,CASSQEERGTDTQYF
TRBJ1-3,-,medium-sized,TRBV3-1,TGTGCCAGCAGCCAGGCGGCCCATTGGACAACGGTTTCTGGAAACACCATATATTTT,CASSQAAHWTTVSGNTIYF
TRBJ2-5,TRBD1,many,TRBV29-1,TGCAGCGTGTTGGGACAGCAAGAGACCCAGTACTTC,CSVLGQQETQYF
TRBJ2-2,-,-,TRBV7-2,TGTGCCAGCAGACCCAAGAGCTCTGGAAACACCGGGGAGCTGTTTTTT,CASRPKSSGNTGELFF
TRBJ1-5,-,-,TRBV18,TGTGCCAGCTCGCCGTCCTACAGGGAAAATAAGCCCCAGCATTTT,CASSPSYRENKPQHF
TRBJ1-1,-,-,TRBV7-9,TGTGCCAGCAGCTCTTTGGTGAACACTGAAGCTTTCTTT,CASSSLVNTEAFF
TRBJ2-3,TRBD2,medium-sized,TRBV7-3,TGTGCCAGCAGCTTAACGCGGGAGTACACAGATACGCAGTATTTT,CASSLTREYTDTQYF
TRBJ1-2,TRBD1,medium-sized,TRBV19,TGTGCCAGTAGTATGACAGGGGTCGGCAGTGGCTACACCTTC,CASSMTGVGSGYTF
TRBJ2-7,TRBD1,few,TRBV30,TGTGCCTGGAGTGAGGGGACAGGGGAAACAGTCGAGCAGTACTTC,CAWSEGTGETVEQYF
TRBJ2-3,-,-,TRBV29-1,TGCAGCGTCGTACCCGGGACCCGTCCAGATACGAAGTATTTT,CSVVPGTRPDTKYF
TRBJ1-2,-,-,TRBV7-2,TGTGCCAGCAGCTCTAGTTGGGCTAAGGATGGCTACACCTTC,CASSSSWAKDGYTF
TRBJ2-7,-,-,TRBV20-1,TGCAGTGCTAGAAGGACATCCGACTCCTACGAGCAGCACTTC,CSARRTSDSYEQHF
TRBJ1-1,-,-,TRBV29-1,TGCAGCGCTCGAGAGGGAGACACTGAAGCTTCCTTT,CSAREGDTEASF
TRBJ1-6,-,-,TRBV10-2,TGCGCTAGCAGTGAGAGGAGCTATAATTCACCCCTCCACTTT,CASSERSYNSPLHF
TRBJ1-5,-,-,TRBV19,TGTGCCAGTAGTATGGTAGGAGGGGCCAAGCCCCAGCATTTT,CASSMVGGAKPQHF
TRBJ2-1,TRBD2,-,TRBV5-6,TGTGCCAGCAGCTTACTAGCGGGATGGAGTGAGCAGTTCTTC,CASSLLAGWSEQFF
TRBJ2-2,-,-,TRBV7-9,TGTGCCTGCAGCGTTCAACCACGTCGGGTGATTTCAACCTGGGAGCTGTTTTTT,CACSVQPRRVISTWELFF
TRBJ2-1,-,many,TRBV5-4,TGTGCCAGCAGCCCAGATATTAGCTCCTACAATGAGCAGTTCTTC,CASSPDISSYNEQFF
TRBJ1-5,-,-,TRBV4-1,TGCGCCAGCAGCCTGACGGAATTAACAGATCAGCCCCAGCATTTT,CASSLTELTDQPQHF
TRBJ2-1,-,few,TRBV5-4,TGTGCCAGCAGTCGAACTAGAGGGAAAAATAATGAGCAGTTCTTC,CASSRTRGKNNEQFF
TRBJ2-2,TRBD1,-,TRBV14,TGTGCCAGCAGCCCGACGGGACAGGGATACAAAGGGGAGCTGTTTTTT,CASSPTGQGYKGELFF
TRBJ2-3,-,many,TRBV7-3,TGTGCCAGCAGCTTAGGGCTAGATGGAGATACGCAGTATTTT,CASSLGLDGDTQYF
TRBJ2-3,TRBD2,-,TRBV24-1,TGTGCCACAAGTGATTTGCGGGCTAGCGGCACAGATAAGCAGTATTTT,CATSDLRASGTDKQYF
TRBJ2-7,TRBD1,-,TRBV2,TGTGCCAGCAACAGGGACAGGGGAAACTACGAGCAGTACTTC,CASNRDRGNYEQYF
TRBJ2-1,TRBD1,many,TRBV29-1,TGCAGCGTTGTAGCCGGCAGGGGGTATTCTGAGCAGTTCTTC,CSVVAGRGYSEQFF
TRBJ1-1,-,once,TRBV28,TGTGCCAGCAGTCTGCGACAGAACACTGAAGCTCTCTTT,CASSLRQNTEALF
TRBJ2-1,-,-,TRBV5-1,TGCGCCAGCAGCGAGGGTCCGCAGGGCTATGAGCAGTTCTTC,CASSEGPQGYEQFF
TRBJ2-2,TRBD2,-,TRBV3-1,TGTGCCATCAGCCAAGATATAGCGGGAGAAGTCTGGGTACGGGAGCTGTTTTTT,CAISQDIAGEVWVRELFF
TRBJ2-2,TRBD2,once,TRBV4-2,TGTGCCATCCCACTAGCGGGAGACACCGAGCAGCTGTTTTTT,CAIPLAGDTEQLFF
TRBJ2-7,-,once,TRBV6-5,TGTGACAGCAGTGGCGACCGAAAAGGGAACTTC,CDSSGDRKGNF
TRBJ2-3,-,medium-sized,TRBV10-3,TGTGCCATCAGACCCGACTCCACAGATACGCAGTATTTT,CAIRPDSTDTQYF
TRBJ2-2,TRBD2,medium-sized,TRBV27,TGTGCCAGCAAGGAGAGCGGGACGAACACCGGGGAGCTGTTTTTT,CASKESGTNTGELFF
TRBJ2-1,TRBD2,-,TRBV12-3/TRBV12-4,TGTGCCAGCAGCTTAGCGGGAGACGGGTTAAATGAGCAGTTGTTC,CASSLAGDGLNEQLF
TRBJ1-1,-,-,TRBV10-3,TGTGCCACCAGTGAGTCCCAGCACCTGAACACTGAAGCTTTCTTT,CATSESQHLNTEAFF
TRBJ1-1,-,many,TRBV12-5,TGTGCTAGTGTTCCTCCTACATCGGGACGGAACACTGAAGCTTTCTTT,CASVPPTSGRNTEAFF
TRBJ1-5,-,-,TRBV19,TGTGCCAGTAGTATACAGAAAGGCGCCAATCAGTCCCAGCATTTT,CASSIQKGANQSQHF
TRBJ1-2,-,medium-sized,TRBV27,TGTGCCAGCAGTCCACCCGGCCGCTATGGCTACACCTTC,CASSPPGRYGYTF
TRBJ2-1,-,-,TRBV28,TGTGCCACAGGAGCGGTAGGCGACTACAATGAACAGTTCTTC,CATGAVGDYNEQFF
TRBJ1-5,TRBD1,large,TRBV28,TGTGCCAGCAGGGGTGGGACAGGGGTTAATCATCAGCCCCAGCATTTT,CASRGGTGVNHQPQHF
TRBJ1-3,-,many,TRBV6-6,TGTGCCAGCAGTTACTCTGCAGCAACCTCTGGAAACACCATATATTTT,CASSYSAATSGNTIYF
TRBJ2-7,-,many,TRBV7-6,TGTGCCCGCAGCTTAGGAACAGGGCTCTACGAGCAGTACTTC,CARSLGTGLYEQYF
TRBJ2-1,-,medium-sized,TRBV15,TGTGCCACCAGCAGTTCCGGGACATCCTACAATGAGCAGTTCTTC,CATSSSGTSYNEQFF
TRBJ2-7,-,many,TRBV4-2,TGTGCCAGCAGCCGCCTATATGAGGTTTCCTACGAGCAGTACTTC,CASSRLYEVSYEQYF
TRBJ2-2,-,-,TRBV28,TGTGGTACGGGAGTCCAGAAAACCGGGGAGCTGTTTTTT,CGTGVQKTGELFF
TRBJ2-1,-,-,TRBV7-9,TGTGCCAGCAGCTTAGGGACATCGACCTACAATGAGCAGCTCTTC,CASSLGTSTYNEQLF
TRBJ2-3,TRBD2,-,TRBV2,TGTGCCGGCAGTGAGCTGACGGGAGGGCGTGCAGATACGCAGTGTTTT,CAGSELTGGRADTQCF
TRBJ2-3,-,medium-sized,TRBV20-1,TGCAGTGCTCGTACCGGGACGGAAGCAGATACGCAGTATTTT,CSARTGTEADTQYF